These 21 T cell receptor beta chains were sequenced from one sample in a study of beta chain features in type 1 diabetes. Every bit of the isolated RNA underwent reverse transcription, so sequencing read expressed TCRB transcripts. Profiling relied on immunoSEQ multiplex PCR, and the TCRdb table lists in-frame clones only, not all of them. This sample has 400,000 to 600,000 clones, with approximately 31% found just once. Sequencing was carried out using naive CD4+ T cells from blood. The source is a man aged 18 to 35 in good health.

This chain joins TRBV29-1 and TRBJ2-7; D may correspond to TRBD1 or TRBD2 (5 bases each). V lost 2 bases and J lost 5, with 10 bases in between. This CDR3 contains 12 residues. Germline loops: CDR1 SQVTM, CDR2 ANQGSEA. In DNA, the CDR3 is TGCAGCGTTGAAAGTGGGGGAAACGAGCAGTACTTC. This codes for CSVESGGNEQYF.

This clone was seen a handful of times. The chain joins TRBV30 to TRBJ2-3; 10 bases are a match to TRBD2. The CDR3 has 18 amino acids. From germline, CDR1 is GTSNPN and CDR2 SVGIG (reference sequence). Trimming removed 0 bases from V and 3 bases from J; junction bases left unmatched: 12. The DNA for the CDR3 is TGTGCCTGGAGTGTAAGGGCTAGCGGGAGTTTCGAGACAGATACGCAGTATTTT. It codes for CAWSVRASGSFETDTQYF.

The J gene is TRBJ2-7, the V gene TRBV27, with 8 bases identical to TRBD1. The CDR3 runs 15 residues. Germline lookup yields CDR1 MNHEY and CDR2 SMNVEV (reference sequence). V trimming: 4 bases; J trimming: 3 bases; junction bases outside the gene matches: 8. CDR3 protein: CASSSLDRVNYEQYF. The CDR3 region has the DNA TGTGCCAGCAGTTCGCTGGACAGGGTGAACTACGAGCAGTACTTC.

The rearrangement links TRBV29-1 to TRBJ2-1; 10 bases map to TRBD2. V dropped 6 bases and J dropped 5; count of bases not matched to a gene: 10. The length of the CDR3 is 15 residues. Germline assignment: CDR1 SQVTM and CDR2 ANQGSEA. The CDR3 here is CSVMDPGLADNEQFF. The DNA for the CDR3 is TGCAGCGTGATGGACCCCGGACTAGCGGACAATGAGCAGTTCTTC.

This clone has only a few counts. The gene calls are TRBV29-1 and TRBJ1-1, with D tentatively TRBD1 (5 bases). The CDR3 has 13 amino acids. Trimming removed 7 bases at V and 1 base at J, with 13 bases between. CDR1 and CDR2 from the germline V gene are SQVTM and ANQGSEA. This CDR3 reads CSGRDLRNTEAFF. The CDR3 bases are TGCAGCGGACGGGACTTAAGGAACACTGAAGCTTTCTTT.

This chain connects TRBV25-1 to TRBJ2-5; D gene ambiguous. This CDR3 has 11 amino acids. Germline CDR1 MGHDK, CDR2 SYGVNS. The V gene lost 4 bases and the J gene lost 6 bases, with 6 bases spanning the gap. CDR3 amino acids: CASSVEKTQYF. The CDR3 coding sequence is TGTGCCAGCAGTGTGGAAAAGACCCAGTACTTC.

This chain connects TRBV10-3 to TRBJ2-1, with 7 bases fitting TRBD2. V lost 0 bases and J lost 4; bases outside the gene matches: 6. Germline V gene data show CDR1 as ENHRY and CDR2 as SYGVKD. The CDR3 extends over 16 amino acids. This CDR3 reads CAISESRGSGYNEQFF. The CDR3 DNA reads as TGTGCCATCAGTGAGTCACGCGGGAGCGGGTACAATGAGCAGTTCTTC.

This sequence joins TRBV7-2 and TRBJ2-5, with D perhaps given as TRBD1 or TRBD2 (6 bases each). There are 17 residues in the CDR3. The V gene lost 2 bases and the J gene lost 4 bases, with 20 bases spanning the gap. Germline V CDR1 and CDR2: SGHTA, FQGNSA. CDR3: CASSLYLIGRGGETQYF. In nucleotides, the CDR3 is TGTGCCAGCAGCTTATATCTTATCGGGAGAGGGGGAGAGACCCAGTACTTC.

The chain recombines TRBV7-2 with TRBJ2-3; 13 bases agree with TRBD2. With 7 bases clipped from V and 6 bases from J, the junction kept 4 bases outside the gene matches. Per germline, CDR1 SGHTA and CDR2 FQGNSA. The CDR3 runs to 14 residues. Here the CDR3 reads CASIPTSGRDTQYF. The CDR3 DNA follows: TGTGCCAGCATCCCGACTAGCGGGAGGGATACGCAGTATTTT.

V usage is TRBV30 and J usage is TRBJ2-5, with no clear D. V was pared by 0 bases and J by 6 bases, with 14 bases between. Germline V gives CDR1 GTSNPN, CDR2 SVGIG (reference sequence). This CDR3 has 14 residues. CDR3 nucleotides: TGTGCCTGGAGTGTAAACGTAATCAGCCAGACCCAGTACTTC. Translation: CAWSVNVISQTQYF. Supplemented by reference TRBV30 and TRBJ2-5, the full variable domain reads SQTIHQWPATLVQPVGSPLSLECTVEGTSNPNLYWYRQAAGRGLQLLFYSVGIGQISSEVPQNLSASRPQDRQFILSSKKLLLSDSGFYLCAWSVNVISQTQYFGPGTRLLVL.

This clone was seen a few times. The chain combines TRBV4-2 with TRBJ2-7, with D unresolved. Germline loops: CDR1 LGHNA, CDR2 YNFKEQ. The CDR3 loop spans 14 amino acids. V shed 0 bases and J shed 3 bases, with 9 bases lying between them. This chain's CDR3 is CASSQESQLYEQYF. The CDR3 coding sequence is TGTGCCAGCAGCCAAGAGTCACAGCTCTACGAGCAGTACTTC.

This clone has just a few counts. Here the CDR3 reads CASSVRVARGTEAFF. The DNA of the CDR3 is TGTGCCAGCAGCGTTCGGGTGGCGCGGGGCACTGAAGCTTTCTTT. The chain recombines TRBV7-8 with TRBJ1-1, with D uncertain. Trimming took off 5 bases at V and 4 bases at J, with 17 bases between the two ends. Germline V CDR1 and CDR2: SGHVS, FQNEAQ. The CDR3 length is 15 residues.

This chain links TRBV29-1 with TRBJ1-5, with D maybe TRBD1 (6 bases). The germline gives CDR1 SQVTM, CDR2 ANQGSEA. V lost 3 bases and J 0 bases, leaving 24 bases between the germline ends. This CDR3 contains 19 residues. CDR3 sequence reads: CSVDLVGTPEDFSNQPQHF. The CDR3, as DNA: TGCAGCGTTGATTTGGTGGGGACACCCGAGGACTTTAGCAATCAGCCCCAGCATTTT.

This clone appeared a few times. This rearrangement joins TRBV7-9 to TRBJ2-1; no clear D. V was pared by 5 bases and J by 7 bases, with 9 bases between. Germline V CDR1 and CDR2: SEHNR, FQNEAQ (reference sequence). This CDR3 spans 12 amino acids. The CDR3 DNA sequence: TGTGCCAGCAGCCAAATCAGTAATGAGCAGTTCTTC. It is translated as CASSQISNEQFF.

This chain links TRBV30 with TRBJ2-3; 8 bases are a match to TRBD2. The germline V gene encodes CDR1 GTSNPN and CDR2 SVGIG (reference sequence). Trimming cost V 0 bases and J 5 bases; bases outside gene matches: 7. The CDR3 extends over 15 amino acids. In DNA, the CDR3 is TGTGCCTGGAGTGTGACGGGAGGGCCGGGAGATACGCAGTATTTT. Its protein product is CAWSVTGGPGDTQYF.

The chain has TRBV30 and TRBJ1-2; no reliable D call. CDR1 GTSNPN and CDR2 SVGIG come from the germline V gene (reference sequence). This CDR3 region has 14 residues. Trimming removed 5 bases at V and 2 bases at J, with 15 bases between. The DNA for the CDR3 is TGTGCCTGGGGGCGGACCCCAGGAAACTATGGCTACACCTTC. It is translated as CAWGRTPGNYGYTF. The full variable domain, with the rest looked up from reference TRBV30 and TRBJ1-2, is SQTIHQWPATLVQPVGSPLSLECTVEGTSNPNLYWYRQAAGRGLQLLFYSVGIGQISSEVPQNLSASRPQDRQFILSSKKLLLSDSGFYLCAWGRTPGNYGYTFGSGTRLTVV.

Comments on this clone: Its ends do not fully match the called genes, so a read error is possible. V and J are TRBV4-3 and TRBJ2-7, with 7 bases matching TRBD1. CDR3 size: 13 residues. The germline gives CDR1 LGHNA, CDR2 YSLEER. The CDR3 is CASSQDMTTGQTF. The DNA of the CDR3 is TGCGCCAGCAGCCAAGATATGACGACAGGGCAGACTTTC.

This clone was seen a handful of times. The rearrangement joins TRBV7-9 to TRBJ2-3, with a tentative D call TRBD2 (7 bases). The CDR3 extends over 15 amino acids. Germline values: CDR1 SEHNR, CDR2 FQNEAQ (reference sequence). The germline V and J ends were trimmed by 5 bases and 5 bases, with 17 bases remaining between them. The CDR3 region is CASSLIGGREDTQYF. The CDR3, as DNA: TGTGCCAGCAGCCTCATCGGGGGGCGGGAAGATACGCAGTATTTT. The entire variable domain, with the rest obtained from reference TRBV7-9 and TRBJ2-3, is as follows: DTGVSQNPRHKITKRGQNVTFRCDPISEHNRLYWYRQTLGQGPEFLTYFQNEAQLEKSRLLSDRFSAERPKGSFSTLEIQRTEQGDSAMYLCASSLIGGREDTQYFGPGTRLTVL.

The chain links TRBV5-1 to TRBJ2-3; 9 nucleotides agree with TRBD2. Germline V CDR1 and CDR2: SGHRS, YFSETQ. The CDR3 sequence is 16 residues long. The junction had 7 bases not matched to a gene; V was cut back by 3 bases and J by 2 bases. Written as DNA, the CDR3 is TGCGCCAGCAGCTCGCCGAGCGGGAGGACCACAGATACGCAGTATTTT. Protein: CASSSPSGRTTDTQYF.

There are a few counts of this clone. The V and J genes are TRBV12-5 and TRBJ2-4; TRBD1 agrees at 10 bases. Germline loops: CDR1 LGHNT, CDR2 FRNRAP. CDR3 length: 18 amino acids. The V and J ends lost 0 bases and 2 bases, in that order; junction bases with no gene match: 7. The CDR3 sequence is CASGLVMGQGYSKNIQYF. In DNA, the CDR3 is TGTGCTAGTGGTTTGGTAATGGGACAGGGGTACTCCAAAAACATTCAGTACTTC.

The chain has TRBV11-2 and TRBJ2-3; a weak D match, TRBD2 (6 bases). V lost 0 bases to trimming and J lost 6 bases, with 13 bases between them. CDR1 is SGHAT, CDR2 FQNNGV, per germline. There are 15 residues in the CDR3. CDR3 nucleotides: TGTGCCAGCAGCTTAGAACTGAACAGCGGGGATACGCAGTATTTT. Protein product: CASSLELNSGDTQYF.